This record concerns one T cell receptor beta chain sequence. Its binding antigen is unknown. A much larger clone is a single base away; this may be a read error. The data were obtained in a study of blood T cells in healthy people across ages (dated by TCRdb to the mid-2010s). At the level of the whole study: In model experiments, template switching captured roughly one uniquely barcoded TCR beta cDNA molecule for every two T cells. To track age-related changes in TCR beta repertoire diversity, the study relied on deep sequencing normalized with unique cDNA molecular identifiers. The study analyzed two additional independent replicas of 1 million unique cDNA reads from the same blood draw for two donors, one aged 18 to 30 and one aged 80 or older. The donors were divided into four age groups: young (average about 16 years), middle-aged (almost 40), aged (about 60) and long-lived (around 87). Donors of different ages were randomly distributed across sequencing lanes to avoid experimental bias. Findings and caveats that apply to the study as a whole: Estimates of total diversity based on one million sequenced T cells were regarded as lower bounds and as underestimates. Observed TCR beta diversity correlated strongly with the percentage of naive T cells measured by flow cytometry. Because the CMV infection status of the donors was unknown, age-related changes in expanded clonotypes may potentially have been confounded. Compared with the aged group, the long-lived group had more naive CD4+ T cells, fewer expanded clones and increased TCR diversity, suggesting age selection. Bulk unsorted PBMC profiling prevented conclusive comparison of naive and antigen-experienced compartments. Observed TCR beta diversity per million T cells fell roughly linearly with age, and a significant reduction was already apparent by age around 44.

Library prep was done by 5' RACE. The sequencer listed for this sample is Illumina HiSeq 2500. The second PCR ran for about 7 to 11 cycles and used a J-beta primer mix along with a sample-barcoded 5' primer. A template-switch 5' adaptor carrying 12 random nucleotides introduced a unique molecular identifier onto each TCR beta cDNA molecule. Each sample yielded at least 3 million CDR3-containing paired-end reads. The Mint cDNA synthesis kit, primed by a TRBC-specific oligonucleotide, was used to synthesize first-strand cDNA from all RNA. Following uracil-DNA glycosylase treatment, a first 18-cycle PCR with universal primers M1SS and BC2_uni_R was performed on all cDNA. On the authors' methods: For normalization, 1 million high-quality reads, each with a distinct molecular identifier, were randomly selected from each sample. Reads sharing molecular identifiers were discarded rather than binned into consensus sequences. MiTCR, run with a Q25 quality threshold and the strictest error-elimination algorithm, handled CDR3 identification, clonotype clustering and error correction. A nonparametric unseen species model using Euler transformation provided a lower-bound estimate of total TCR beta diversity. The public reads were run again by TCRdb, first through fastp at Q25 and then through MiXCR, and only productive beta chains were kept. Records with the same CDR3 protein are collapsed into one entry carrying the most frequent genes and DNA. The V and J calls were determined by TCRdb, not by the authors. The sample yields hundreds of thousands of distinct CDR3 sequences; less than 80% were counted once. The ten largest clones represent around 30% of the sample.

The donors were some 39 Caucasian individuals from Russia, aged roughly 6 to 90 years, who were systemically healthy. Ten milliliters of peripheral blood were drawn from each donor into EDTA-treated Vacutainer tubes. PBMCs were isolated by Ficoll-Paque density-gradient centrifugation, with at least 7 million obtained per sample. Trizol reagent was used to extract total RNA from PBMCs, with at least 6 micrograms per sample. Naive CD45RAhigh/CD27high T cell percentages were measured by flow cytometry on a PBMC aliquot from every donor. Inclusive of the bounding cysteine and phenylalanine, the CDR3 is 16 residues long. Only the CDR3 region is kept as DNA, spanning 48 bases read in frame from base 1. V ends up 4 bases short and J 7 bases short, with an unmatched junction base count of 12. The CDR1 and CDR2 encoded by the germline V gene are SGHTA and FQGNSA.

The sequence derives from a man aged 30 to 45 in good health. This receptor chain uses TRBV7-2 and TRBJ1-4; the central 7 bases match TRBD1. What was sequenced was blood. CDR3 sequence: CASSSSPDRPGEKLFF. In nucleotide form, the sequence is TGTGCCAGCAGCTCGTCCCCGGACAGGCCAGGTGAAAAACTGTTTTTT.